This T cell receptor beta chain was recorded in a study of OX40 agonist ivuxolimab in advanced cancers. Study summary: Treatment received earlier with anti-PD-1, anti-PD-L1 or anti-CTLA-4 agents was allowed, and 40% had some.

This clone was seen only a few times. The germline gives CDR1 MNHNY, CDR2 SVGAGI (reference sequence). The length of the CDR3 is 14 residues. Trimming took off 4 bases at V and 3 bases at J, with 12 bases between the two ends. Profiling relied on immunoSEQ multiplex PCR, and the TCRdb table lists in-frame clones only, not all of them. The sample consists of around 82,000 clones, roughly nine tenths of them appearing once. This receptor was obtained from an adult with an advanced solid tumor such as melanoma, head and neck, liver or kidney cancer. J is TRBJ1-1 and V is TRBV6-6; D is unresolved. The specimen comprised CD4+ or CD8+ T cells sorted from blood, sampled in a trial of the OX40 agonist ivuxolimab. The CDR3 DNA reads as TGTGCCAGCAGTTCACACGAGAGAGACACTGAAGCTTTCTTT. It yields the protein CASSSHERDTEAFF.